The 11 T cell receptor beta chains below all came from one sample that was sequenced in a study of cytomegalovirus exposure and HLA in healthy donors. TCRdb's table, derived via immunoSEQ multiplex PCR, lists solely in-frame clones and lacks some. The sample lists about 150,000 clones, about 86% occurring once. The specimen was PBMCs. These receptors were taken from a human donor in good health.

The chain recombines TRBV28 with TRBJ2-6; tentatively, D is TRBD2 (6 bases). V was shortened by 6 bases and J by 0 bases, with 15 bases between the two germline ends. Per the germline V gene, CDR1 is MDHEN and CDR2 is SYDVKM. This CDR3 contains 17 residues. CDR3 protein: CASRAQLGGSGANVLTF. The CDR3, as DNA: TGTGCCAGCAGAGCTCAGCTCGGGGGCTCTGGGGCCAACGTCCTGACTTTC.

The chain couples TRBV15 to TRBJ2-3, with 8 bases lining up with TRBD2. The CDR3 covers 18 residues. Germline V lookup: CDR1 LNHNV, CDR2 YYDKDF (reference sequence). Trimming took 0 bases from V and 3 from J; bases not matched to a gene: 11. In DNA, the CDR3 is TGTGCCACCAGCAGAGATGGTGCGGCGGGGGGTTTTACAGATACGCAGTATTTT. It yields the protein CATSRDGAAGGFTDTQYF.

The CDR3 is CASSSPGSNQPQHF. CDR3 nucleotides: TGTGCCAGCAGCTCCCCGGGTAGCAATCAGCCCCAGCATTTT. The chain recombines TRBV7-2 with TRBJ1-5; unclear D gene. This CDR3 is built from 14 residues. Germline-derived CDR1 and CDR2 are SGHTA and FQGNSA. V shed 4 bases and J shed 0 bases, with 7 bases lying between them.

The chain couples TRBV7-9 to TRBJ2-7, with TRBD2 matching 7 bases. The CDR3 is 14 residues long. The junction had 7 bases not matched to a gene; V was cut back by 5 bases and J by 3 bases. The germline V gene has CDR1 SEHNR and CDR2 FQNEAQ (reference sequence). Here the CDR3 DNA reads TGTGCCAGCAGCCCGTCGAGCGGGATCTACGAGCAGTACTTC. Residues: CASSPSSGIYEQYF.

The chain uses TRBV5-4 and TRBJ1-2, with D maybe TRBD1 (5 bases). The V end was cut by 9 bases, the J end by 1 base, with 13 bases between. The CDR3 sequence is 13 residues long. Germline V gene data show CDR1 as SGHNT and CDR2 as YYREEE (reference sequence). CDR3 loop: CATSQEFNYGYTF. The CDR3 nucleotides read TGTGCCACTTCACAGGAGTTTAACTATGGCTACACCTTC.

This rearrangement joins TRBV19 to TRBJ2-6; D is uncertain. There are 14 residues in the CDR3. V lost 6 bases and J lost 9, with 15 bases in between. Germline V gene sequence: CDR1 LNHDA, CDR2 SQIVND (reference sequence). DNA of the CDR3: TGTGCCAGTAGGTCGGTGAGTGGAGTCAACGTCCTGACTTTC. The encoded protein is CASRSVSGVNVLTF.

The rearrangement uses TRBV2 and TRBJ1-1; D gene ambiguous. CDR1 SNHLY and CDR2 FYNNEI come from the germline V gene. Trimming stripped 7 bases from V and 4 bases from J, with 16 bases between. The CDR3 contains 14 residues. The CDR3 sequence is CASTDPVGLTEAFF. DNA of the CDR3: TGTGCCAGCACCGACCCCGTCGGACTCACTGAAGCTTTCTTT. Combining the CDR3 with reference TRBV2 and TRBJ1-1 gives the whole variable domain EPEVTQTPSHQVTQMGQEVILRCVPISNHLYFYWYRQILGQKVEFLVSFYNNEISEKSEIFDDQFSVERPDGSNFTLKIRSTKLEDSAMYFCASTDPVGLTEAFFGQGTRLTVV.

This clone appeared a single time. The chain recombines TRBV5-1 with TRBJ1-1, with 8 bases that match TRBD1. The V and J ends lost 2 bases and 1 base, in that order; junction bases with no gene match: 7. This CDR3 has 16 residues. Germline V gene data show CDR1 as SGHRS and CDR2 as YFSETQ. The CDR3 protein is CASSFTPGTGNTEAFF. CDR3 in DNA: TGCGCCAGCAGCTTCACTCCCGGGACAGGGAACACTGAAGCTTTCTTT.

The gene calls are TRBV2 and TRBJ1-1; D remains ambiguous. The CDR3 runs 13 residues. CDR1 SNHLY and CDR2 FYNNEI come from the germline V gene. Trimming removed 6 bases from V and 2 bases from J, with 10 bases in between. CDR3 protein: CASRGVENTEAFF. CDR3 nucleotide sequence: TGTGCCAGCAGGGGAGTAGAAAACACTGAAGCTTTCTTT.

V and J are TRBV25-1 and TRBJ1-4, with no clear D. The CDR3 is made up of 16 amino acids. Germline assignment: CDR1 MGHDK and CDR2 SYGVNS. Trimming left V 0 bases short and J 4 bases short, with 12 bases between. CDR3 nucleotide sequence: TGTGCCAGCAGTGAATATTCCGGTTCGTTTAATGAAAAACTGTTTTTT. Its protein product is CASSEYSGSFNEKLFF.

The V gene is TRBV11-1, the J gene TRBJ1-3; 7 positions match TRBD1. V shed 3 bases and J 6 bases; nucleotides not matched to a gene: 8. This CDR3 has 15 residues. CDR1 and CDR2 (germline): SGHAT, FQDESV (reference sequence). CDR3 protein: CASSFNRGFENTIYF. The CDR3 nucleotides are TGTGCCAGCAGCTTTAACAGGGGATTCGAAAACACCATATATTTT.